The 23 T cell receptor beta chains reported below all come from one sample, sequenced in a study of vaccination effects on CD4 cells after COVID-19. ViraFEST assay sequencing came after antigen-specific CD4+ T cells were expanded with viral peptide pools. Subsequent to a culture period of 10 to 11 days, CD4+ T cells were isolated. Having tested negative for nucleocapsid antibodies, the vaccine recipients showed no prior SARS-CoV-2 infection. The antigens these receptors bind are not known. The assay was immunoSEQ multiplex PCR, and TCRdb's table has in-frame clones only and misses some. Here the sample spans 50,000 or so clones, about four fifths being singletons. Sequenced material: CD4+ T cells from PBMCs cultured with HCoV-OC43 spike peptides, taken before COVID-19 vaccination. Subset reported: HCoV-OC43 spike overlapping peptide pool stimulation. The receptors were sampled from a human donor who received a COVID-19 vaccine.

The chain combines TRBV10-2 with TRBJ1-2; 10 nucleotides align to TRBD1. CDR1 is WSHSY, CDR2 SAAADI, per germline. The V segment lost 6 bases and the J segment 7 bases; nucleotides outside the gene matches: 5. The CDR3 spans 13 residues. CDR3 nucleotides: TGCGCCAGCAGGCCGGGACAGGGGTTTGGCTACACCTTC. It translates to CASRPGQGFGYTF.

V usage is TRBV5-1 and J usage is TRBJ2-3, with D perhaps matching TRBD1 or TRBD2 (5 bases each). Trimming left V 5 bases short and J 0 bases short, with 13 bases between. The CDR3 has 15 amino acids. Germline CDR1 is SGHRS and CDR2 is YFSETQ. The chain's CDR3 is CASRGTTTSTDTQYF. CDR3 nucleotides: TGCGCCAGCAGGGGGACCACAACTAGCACAGATACGCAGTATTTT.

The chain is built from TRBV7-2 and TRBJ1-1; D is unresolved. V lost 5 bases, J lost 1 base, and 11 bases lay in between. Germline assignment: CDR1 SGHTA and CDR2 FQGNSA. The CDR3 contains 14 residues. The CDR3 coding sequence is TGTGCCAGCAGCCCTTACACCGCGAACACTGAAGCTTTCTTT. Its translation: CASSPYTANTEAFF.

J is TRBJ1-5 and V is TRBV28; tentatively, D is TRBD1 (5 bases). The CDR3 covers 13 residues. Germline V CDR1 and CDR2: MDHEN, SYDVKM. Trimming took off 5 bases at V and 7 bases at J, with 12 bases between the two ends. Here the CDR3 reads CASSPASGQPQHF. The CDR3 DNA reads TGTGCCAGCAGTCCGGCATCAGGGCAGCCCCAGCATTTT.

V is TRBV29-1 and J is TRBJ1-6; possible D gene TRBD1, 5 bases. The CDR3 has 16 residues. Germline V gives CDR1 SQVTM, CDR2 ANQGSEA. V was clipped by 1 base and J by 4 bases, with 14 bases between them. DNA for the CDR3: TGCAGCGTTGAAGGGAGGAAGGGACCATATAATTCACCCCTCCACTTT. Encoded protein: CSVEGRKGPYNSPLHF.

This clone is labeled as large. The V call is TRBV4-1, the J call TRBJ1-5; D is uncertain. V lost 0 bases and J lost 5, with 14 bases in between. The CDR3 is made up of 16 amino acids. In germline, CDR1 is MGHRA, CDR2 YSYEKL. The CDR3 nucleotides read TGCGCCAGCAGCCAAGAGAGGACGGCGGCGGATCAGCCCCAGCATTTT. Protein: CASSQERTAADQPQHF.

The CDR3 DNA is TGTGCCAGCAGCTTAAGGTGGGGAGGAGTTGAAAAACTGTTTTTT. Amino acid sequence: CASSLRWGGVEKLFF. The chain is built from TRBV13 and TRBJ1-4; D not certain. This CDR3 has 15 amino acids. The V gene's germline CDR1 is PRHDT and CDR2 FYEKMQ (reference sequence). The ends were cut back, 2 bases at V and 7 bases at J, with 14 bases in the middle.

This chain connects TRBV7-6 to TRBJ2-3; D call uncertain. This CDR3 comprises 12 residues. Trimming took 5 bases from V and 4 from J, leaving 7 bases between them. Germline V gene lookup returns CDR1 SGHVS and CDR2 FNYEAQ. CDR3 DNA sequence: TGTGCCAGCAGCCGCACCCCAGATACGCAGTATTTT. Translated: CASSRTPDTQYF.

The CDR3 nucleotides read TGTGCCAGCAGCCCAGCCAGGGGGGATACGCAGTATTTT. Protein sequence: CASSPARGDTQYF. The gene calls are TRBV6-5 and TRBJ2-3; 7 nucleotides line up with TRBD1. Per germline, CDR1 MNHEY and CDR2 SVGAGI. CDR3 length equals 13 residues. V was clipped by 6 bases and J by 6 bases; unmatched bases: 6.

The chain couples TRBV7-8 to TRBJ1-3; TRBD1 matches at 7 bases. J gave up 7 bases and V 7 bases, and 10 bases lay outside the gene matches. Germline values: CDR1 SGHVS, CDR2 FQNEAQ. CDR3 length: 14 residues. CDR3: CASTTRQGPNTIYF. As DNA, the CDR3 is TGTGCCAGCACCACTCGACAGGGTCCCAACACCATATATTTT.

V is TRBV7-9 and J is TRBJ2-3; D remains ambiguous. V gave up 0 bases and J gave up 4 bases, with 8 bases separating them. The CDR3 is 14 amino acids. CDR1 and CDR2 from the germline V gene are SEHNR and FQNEAQ (reference sequence). DNA for the CDR3: TGTGCCAGCAGCTTAGCGCTATTGGCAGATACGCAGTATTTT. As protein: CASSLALLADTQYF.

In this sample, this clone turned up a few times. This chain connects TRBV29-1 to TRBJ2-5; D may correspond to TRBD1 or TRBD2 (5 bases each). CDR3 length: 13 amino acids. Trimming left V 5 bases short and J 5 bases short, with 15 bases between. Germline assignment: CDR1 SQVTM and CDR2 ANQGSEA. The CDR3 DNA sequence: TGCAGCGTTATAACCGGGGCCGGGGAGACCCAGTACTTC. It yields the protein CSVITGAGETQYF.

The CDR3 nucleotides read TGTGCCAGCAGCTTGAGGGGGCCCCAAGAGACCCAGTACTTC. Translation: CASSLRGPQETQYF. The J gene is TRBJ2-5, the V gene TRBV11-3, with 7 bases aligning to TRBD1. The CDR3 runs to 14 residues. Germline V gives CDR1 SGHNT, CDR2 YENEEA. J gave up 1 base and V 3 bases, and 2 bases lay outside the gene matches.

This chain joins TRBV28 and TRBJ1-1; no reliable D call. This CDR3 contains 15 residues. Trimming stripped 7 bases from V and 0 bases from J, with 15 bases between. Germline-derived CDR1 and CDR2 are MDHEN and SYDVKM. The CDR3 spells CASTLEVGMNTEAFF. CDR3 bases: TGTGCCAGCACCCTGGAGGTGGGTATGAACACTGAAGCTTTCTTT.

The chain carries TRBV19 and TRBJ1-5; 9 bases map to TRBD1. This CDR3 is 16 amino acids long. The V and J ends lost 5 bases and 3 bases, in that order; junction bases with no gene match: 8. Germline loops: CDR1 LNHDA, CDR2 SQIVND (reference sequence). The CDR3 here is CASSRSGTGNNQPQHF. The CDR3 nucleotides are TGTGCCAGTAGTCGCTCCGGGACAGGGAACAATCAGCCCCAGCATTTT.

This chain joins TRBV15 and TRBJ1-1; 10 bases are a match to TRBD1. J gave up 1 base and V 3 bases, and 2 bases lay outside the gene matches. This CDR3 is 15 amino acids long. Germline V gene data show CDR1 as LNHNV and CDR2 as YYDKDF (reference sequence). The CDR3 region is CATSSRQGANTEAFF. The CDR3 DNA follows: TGTGCCACCAGCAGTAGACAGGGGGCGAACACTGAAGCTTTCTTT.

The genes are TRBV6-5 and TRBJ2-6; D is uncertain. The CDR3 is 13 amino acids. In germline, CDR1 is MNHEY, CDR2 SVGAGI. V was shortened by 6 bases and J by 2 bases, with 5 bases between the two germline ends. CDR3: CASSAPGANVLTF. The CDR3 DNA reads TGTGCCAGCAGCGCCCCTGGGGCCAACGTCCTGACTTTC.

The V gene is TRBV6-6, the J gene TRBJ1-3; no clear D gene. The CDR3 is 15 amino acids. The germline CDR1 and CDR2 sequences are MNHNY and SVGAGI (reference sequence). V lost 0 bases and J lost 0, with 6 bases in between. The CDR3 DNA reads TGTGCCAGCAGTTACTCGAGGGACTCTGGAAACACCATATATTTT. Translation gives CASSYSRDSGNTIYF.

On this clone itself: The junction departs from germline at one end; a sequencing error may be responsible. The chain uses TRBV6-2 or TRBV6-3 and TRBJ1-2; TRBD1 is a possible D gene (5 bases). CDR1 and CDR2 from the germline V gene are MNHEY and SVGEGT. This CDR3 is 13 amino acids long. The CDR3 bases are TGTGCCAGCAGTGACTCGACAGACTATGGCTACACCTTC. The encoded protein is CASSDSTDYGYTF.

The V gene is TRBV21-1, the J gene TRBJ1-4; TRBD1 was called by the table and not checked on the DNA. TRBV21-1 is a recognized pseudogene. The CDR3 extends over 15 amino acids. CDR3 sequence: CASSRTGTKREKLFF. The DNA of the CDR3 is TGTGCCAGCAGCAGAACCGGGACAAAGCGGGAAAAACTGTTTTTT.

The chain couples TRBV5-1 to TRBJ1-1; 7 bases agree with TRBD1. CDR3 length equals 15 residues. With 0 bases clipped from V and 4 bases from J, the junction kept 6 bases outside the gene matches. CDR1 is SGHRS and CDR2 is YFSETQ in the germline V gene. The CDR3 reads CASSLVYRGGTEAFF. The CDR3 DNA follows: TGCGCCAGCAGCTTGGTGTACAGGGGAGGCACTGAAGCTTTCTTT. The entire variable domain, with the rest obtained from reference TRBV5-1 and TRBJ1-1, is as follows: KAGVTQTPRYLIKTRGQQVTLSCSPISGHRSVSWYQQTPGQGLQFLFEYFSETQRNKGNFPGRFSGRQFSNSRSEMNVSTLELGDSALYLCASSLVYRGGTEAFFGQGTRLTVV.

In this sample, this clone turned up a few times. This chain joins TRBV6-1 and TRBJ1-1; D unclear. Trimming pared 3 bases from V and 5 bases from J, leaving 13 bases between. CDR1 is MNHNS, CDR2 SASEGT, per germline. This CDR3 comprises 14 residues. CDR3 amino acids: CASSDGRGRTEAFF. The CDR3 DNA reads as TGTGCCAGCAGTGATGGTCGGGGTCGGACTGAAGCTTTCTTT.

This clone was seen just once. This rearrangement joins TRBV14 to TRBJ1-2; D gene ambiguous. Germline V gene lookup returns CDR1 SGHDN and CDR2 FVKESK. The V gene lost 0 bases and the J gene lost 4 bases, with 12 bases spanning the gap. The CDR3 runs 15 residues. CDR3 coding DNA: TGTGCCAGCAGCCAAGATCTGCGGTCAGGCTATGGCTACACCTTC. Amino acid sequence: CASSQDLRSGYGYTF. The full variable domain, in which reference TRBV14 and TRBJ1-2 provide the parts outside the CDR3, is EAGVTQFPSHSVIEKGQTVTLRCDPISGHDNLYWYRRVMGKEIKFLLHFVKESKQDESGMPNNRFLAERTGGTYSTLKVQPAELEDSGVYFCASSQDLRSGYGYTFGSGTRLTVV.